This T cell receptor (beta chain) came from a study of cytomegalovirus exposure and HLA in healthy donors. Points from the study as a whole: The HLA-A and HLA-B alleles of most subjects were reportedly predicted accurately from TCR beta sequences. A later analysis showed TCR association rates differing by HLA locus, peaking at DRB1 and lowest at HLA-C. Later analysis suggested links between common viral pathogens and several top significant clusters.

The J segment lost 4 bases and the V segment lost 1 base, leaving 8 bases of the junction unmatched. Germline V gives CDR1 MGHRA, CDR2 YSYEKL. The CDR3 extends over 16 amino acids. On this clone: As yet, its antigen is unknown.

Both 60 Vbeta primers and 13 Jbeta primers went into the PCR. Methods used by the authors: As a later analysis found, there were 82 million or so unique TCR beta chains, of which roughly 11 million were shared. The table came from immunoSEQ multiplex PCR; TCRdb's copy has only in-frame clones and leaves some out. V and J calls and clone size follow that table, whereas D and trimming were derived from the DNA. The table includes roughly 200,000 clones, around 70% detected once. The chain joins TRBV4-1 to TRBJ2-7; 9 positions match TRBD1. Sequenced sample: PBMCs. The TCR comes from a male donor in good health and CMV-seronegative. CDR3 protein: CASSQGGNRGLYEQYF. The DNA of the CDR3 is TGCGCCAGCAGCCAAGGTGGGAACAGGGGGCTTTACGAGCAGTACTTC.